This T cell receptor beta chain stems from a study of patients and donors after allogeneic stem cell transplantation. TCRdb ran MiXCR on the RT-PCR reads and lists one entry per CDR3 protein. The table shows about 400,000 distinct CDR3 sequences, with 16% occurring only once. This clonotype was seen at least ten times. This CDR3 contains 15 residues. The V gene's germline CDR1 is SGHRS and CDR2 YFSETQ. V shed 4 bases and J 9 bases; nucleotides not matched to a gene: 9. The rearrangement joins TRBV5-1 to TRBJ2-3, with 12 bases matching TRBD2. The sequencing sample was made of blood, either unsorted or a sorted T cell fraction (not recorded which). The TCR sequence derives from a human donor who was either an allogeneic HSCT recipient or a stem cell or donor lymphocyte infusion donor (not recorded which). It is not recorded whose cells these are; they may come from a transplant donor. The DNA for the CDR3 is TGCGCCAGCAGCCTGACTAGCGGGAGTGCAAGAACGCAGTATTTT. Translated: CASSLTSGSARTQYF.